What follows are 29 T cell receptor beta chains derived from one specimen sequenced in a study of shared clonotypes between healthy human individuals. Produced via immunoSEQ multiplex PCR; TCRdb's table is partial and in-frame only. This table holds around 1 million clones, about three quarters found once. The sequenced sample consisted of memory CD4+ T cells sorted from blood. Described subset: CD45RA-negative fraction. All receptors derive from a man younger than 35 in good health.

The V and J genes are TRBV5-1 and TRBJ1-2; 10 nucleotides agree with TRBD1. From germline, CDR1 is SGHRS and CDR2 YFSETQ. The CDR3 has 14 amino acids. J was trimmed by 7 bases and V by 5 bases; bases with no gene match: 8. The CDR3, as DNA: TGCGCCAGCAGGGATGAGACAGGGGGCTCTGGCTACACCTTC. Its protein is CASRDETGGSGYTF. The whole variable domain, remainder taken from reference TRBV5-1 and TRBJ1-2, is KAGVTQTPRYLIKTRGQQVTLSCSPISGHRSVSWYQQTPGQGLQFLFEYFSETQRNKGNFPGRFSGRQFSNSRSEMNVSTLELGDSALYLCASRDETGGSGYTFGSGTRLTVV.

This rearrangement joins TRBV18 to TRBJ2-7, with 8 bases lining up with TRBD2. Germline values: CDR1 KGHSH, CDR2 LQKENI. Trimming took 8 bases from V and 3 from J; bases not matched to a gene: 6. This CDR3 spans 13 amino acids. This CDR3 reads CASKTGGGYEQYF. CDR3 DNA sequence: TGTGCCAGCAAAACGGGAGGGGGCTACGAGCAGTACTTC.

Only a few counts were recorded for this clone. This rearrangement joins TRBV30 to TRBJ1-1; D gene uncertain. Germline V gene data show CDR1 as GTSNPN and CDR2 as SVGIG (reference sequence). The ends were cut back, 3 bases at V and 2 bases at J, with 16 bases in the middle. CDR3 length equals 15 residues. This CDR3 is CAWRMRKGGNTEAFF. The CDR3 DNA reads as TGTGCCTGGAGGATGAGGAAGGGTGGAAACACTGAAGCTTTCTTT.

The rearrangement uses TRBV28 and TRBJ1-5; 9 bases agree with TRBD1. The J segment lost 5 bases and the V segment lost 7 bases, leaving 0 bases of the junction unmatched. The length of the CDR3 is 12 residues. In germline, CDR1 is MDHEN, CDR2 SYDVKM. DNA for the CDR3: TGTGCCAGCAACAGGGGGCATCAGCCCCAGCATTTT. The encoded protein is CASNRGHQPQHF.

The chain links TRBV13 to TRBJ2-7, with D uncertain. The CDR3 length is 14 residues. From germline, CDR1 is PRHDT and CDR2 FYEKMQ (reference sequence). V lost 0 bases, J lost 0 bases, and 6 bases lay in between. The chain's CDR3 is CASSLGGLSYEQYF. The CDR3 nucleotides read TGTGCCAGCAGCTTAGGTGGGCTCTCCTACGAGCAGTACTTC.

This chain joins TRBV27 and TRBJ1-6, with unresolved D. Germline V gene lookup returns CDR1 MNHEY and CDR2 SMNVEV (reference sequence). CDR3 length equals 13 residues. The V and J ends lost 8 bases and 8 bases respectively, with 13 bases between them. The CDR3 DNA sequence: TGTGCCAGCCCCCCCCGACGGGATTCACCCCTCCACTTT. Protein: CASPPRRDSPLHF.

The J gene is TRBJ1-2, the V gene TRBV6-5; D possibly corresponds to TRBD1 (6 bases). The CDR3 totals 13 residues. V was pared by 11 bases and J by 2 bases, with 15 bases between. CDR1 and CDR2 (germline): MNHEY, SVGAGI. The CDR3 loop is CAVRDIRNYGYTF. CDR3 coding DNA: TGTGCCGTACGGGACATCCGAAACTATGGCTACACCTTC.

As for this clone: This may come from a read error, since a much larger clone is one base off. Other DNA sequences within the sample encode an identical CDR3. The rearrangement uses TRBV7-2 and TRBJ1-1, with D unclear. The CDR3 spans 13 residues. Germline CDR1 reads SGHTA; CDR2 reads FQGNSA. The V end was cut by 2 bases, the J end by 1 base, with 5 bases between. CDR3: CASSLQRNTEAFF. The CDR3 coding sequence is TGTGCCAGCAGCTTACAACGGAACACTGAAGCTTTCTTT.

The chain has TRBV30 and TRBJ2-7; D may be TRBD1 (5 bases). CDR1 is GTSNPN and CDR2 is SVGIG in the germline V gene (reference sequence). Trimming stripped 2 bases from V and 2 bases from J, with 10 bases between. This CDR3 region has 13 residues. Here the CDR3 DNA reads TGTGCCTGGAGTTCGACAGCTCCCTACGAGCAGTACTTC. Translating gives CAWSSTAPYEQYF.

This clone came up once. The rearrangement joins TRBV28 to TRBJ1-2, with D unresolved. Per the germline V gene, CDR1 is MDHEN and CDR2 is SYDVKM. V was shortened by 7 bases and J by 8 bases, with 14 bases between the two germline ends. The CDR3 has 12 residues. The CDR3 nucleotides read TGTGCCAGCACCACCTCGGGAGTGGGCTACACCTTC. It yields the protein CASTTSGVGYTF.

This clone showed up just a few times. This chain joins TRBV7-2 and TRBJ1-2; TRBD1 is a possible D gene (6 bases). Trimming shortened V by 1 base and J by 4 bases, and 16 bases separated the two germline ends. The CDR3 has 16 amino acids. The germline CDR1 and CDR2 sequences are SGHTA and FQGNSA. In nucleotides, the CDR3 is TGTGCCAGCAGCTTAGGGACAGCCCTAGCCTTCTATGGCTACACCTTC. Translation gives CASSLGTALAFYGYTF.

The chain links TRBV15 to TRBJ2-2; D not certain. Germline V CDR1 and CDR2: LNHNV, YYDKDF (reference sequence). The CDR3 covers 13 residues. Trimming pared 1 base from V and 5 bases from J, leaving 5 bases between. CDR3 DNA: TGTGCCACCAGCAGAGCGTCGACCGGGGAGCTGTTTTTT. Its protein product is CATSRASTGELFF.

The V gene is TRBV11-3, the J gene TRBJ2-3; 10 bases match TRBD2. The V gene's germline CDR1 is SGHNT and CDR2 YENEEA. This CDR3 is built from 15 residues. V shed 5 bases and J 6 bases; nucleotides not matched to a gene: 8. This CDR3 is CASSKREGQRDTQYF. In nucleotides, the CDR3 is TGTGCCAGCAGCAAGCGGGAGGGCCAACGGGATACGCAGTATTTT.

The gene calls are TRBV5-4 and TRBJ1-2; 7 nucleotides line up with TRBD1. Unmatched junction bases numbered 5, after V lost 3 bases and J lost 6 bases. Germline CDR1 reads SGHNT; CDR2 reads YYREEE (reference sequence). The CDR3 length is 13 residues. The CDR3 region has the DNA TGTGCCAGCAGCTCAGGGGGGGGTGATGGCTACACCTTC. Protein: CASSSGGGDGYTF.

Concerning this clone: A read error may produce the germline difference seen at one junction end. This rearrangement joins TRBV20-1 to TRBJ2-7, with D maybe TRBD2 (5 bases). This CDR3 region has 10 residues. CDR1 and CDR2 from the germline V gene are DFQATT and SNEGSKA (reference sequence). CDR3 in amino acids: CSASSEPQSF. CDR3 nucleotides: TGCAGTGCTAGTAGCGAGCCACAGTCCTTC.

The genes are TRBV5-8 and TRBJ1-4; no definite D call. Trimming removed 1 base from V and 7 bases from J, with 17 bases in between. CDR1 and CDR2 from the germline V gene are SGHTS and YDEGEE. CDR3 size: 16 residues. The CDR3 sequence is CASSLTGRKGPEKLFF. The CDR3 nucleotides read TGTGCCAGCAGCTTGACGGGCCGCAAAGGCCCTGAAAAACTGTTTTTT. The full variable domain, its missing parts supplied by reference TRBV5-8 and TRBJ1-4, is EAGVTQSPTHLIKTRGQQATLRCSPISGHTSVYWYQQALGLGLQFLLWYDEGEERNRGNFPPRFSGRQFPNYSSELNVNALELEDSALYLCASSLTGRKGPEKLFFGSGTQLSVL.

V gene TRBV7-2 combines with J gene TRBJ2-7; no reliable D call. With 1 base removed from V and 10 bases from J, the gap between germline ends came to 11 bases. Germline V gene data show CDR1 as SGHTA and CDR2 as FQGNSA. CDR3 length: 12 amino acids. The CDR3 is CASSLDLLSQYF. The DNA of the CDR3 is TGTGCCAGCAGCTTAGACCTTCTGAGTCAGTACTTC.

The chain is built from TRBV28 and TRBJ2-7; a possible D gene is TRBD1 (7 bases). CDR1 is MDHEN, CDR2 SYDVKM, per germline. The CDR3 extends over 14 amino acids. Trimming stripped 6 bases from V and 6 bases from J, with 18 bases between. CDR3: CASSRSRQGGEQYF. Written as DNA, the CDR3 is TGTGCCAGCAGCCGGTCGAGACAGGGAGGCGAGCAGTACTTC. The complete variable domain, with remaining parts taken from reference TRBV28 and TRBJ2-7, reads DVKVTQSSRYLVKRTGEKVFLECVQDMDHENMFWYRQDPGLGLRLIYFSYDVKMKEKGDIPEGYSVSREKKERFSLILESASTNQTSMYLCASSRSRQGGEQYFGPGTRLTVT.

The rearrangement joins TRBV25-1 to TRBJ2-1, with TRBD1 matching 9 bases. Germline values: CDR1 MGHDK, CDR2 SYGVNS. The CDR3 is made up of 17 amino acids. Trimming cost V 5 bases and J 4 bases; bases outside gene matches: 12. CDR3 protein: CASSTRTGERGYNEQFF. CDR3 in DNA: TGTGCCAGCAGTACACGGACAGGGGAAAGGGGGTACAATGAGCAGTTCTTC.

In nucleotides, the CDR3 is TGTGCCAGCAGCCGGGTGGTTGGGGCAGAGTATGGCTACACCTTC. This translates into CASSRVVGAEYGYTF. The rearrangement joins TRBV7-2 to TRBJ1-2; D may be TRBD1 (5 bases). This CDR3 is built from 15 residues. In germline, CDR1 is SGHTA, CDR2 FQGNSA. The germline V and J ends were trimmed by 5 bases and 5 bases, with 18 bases remaining between them.

The rearrangement joins TRBV11-2 to TRBJ1-5; D might be TRBD1 (6 bases). CDR1 is SGHAT, CDR2 FQNNGV, per germline. Trimming took off 5 bases at V and 4 bases at J, with 12 bases between the two ends. The CDR3 is 14 residues long. In DNA form, the CDR3 reads TGTGCCAGCAGCAAGGGGGTGGCGAATCAGCCCCAGCATTTT. Translation gives CASSKGVANQPQHF.

The V gene is TRBV6-1, the J gene TRBJ2-7, with a weak D call TRBD2 (6 bases). The CDR3 totals 12 residues. Germline CDR1 and CDR2: MNHNS and SASEGT. V shed 1 base and J shed 7 bases, with 8 bases lying between them. The CDR3 loop reads CASSEGGREQYF. The CDR3 nucleotides read TGTGCCAGCAGTGAAGGAGGGAGGGAGCAGTACTTC.

The chain carries TRBV4-1 and TRBJ1-2; TRBD1 matches 7 bases. The V and J ends lost 3 bases and 5 bases, in that order; junction bases with no gene match: 6. This CDR3 is built from 14 residues. Germline CDR1 and CDR2: MGHRA and YSYEKL. The CDR3 bases are TGCGCCAGCAGCCAGACAGGGAGCGTATATGGCTACACCTTC. It is translated as CASSQTGSVYGYTF.

With regard to this clone: Other DNA sequences in this specimen translate into the identical CDR3. This chain joins TRBV5-1 and TRBJ1-2, with D unclear. Trimming cost V 0 bases and J 0 bases, with 3 bases left between them. Germline CDR1 SGHRS, CDR2 YFSETQ. The CDR3 is 13 amino acids. The CDR3 bases are TGCGCCAGCAGCTTGGAAGCTAACTATGGCTACACCTTC. Residues: CASSLEANYGYTF.

The chain has TRBV30 and TRBJ1-4; D is unclear. CDR3 length equals 11 residues. Germline CDR1 GTSNPN, CDR2 SVGIG (reference sequence). V was trimmed by 1 base and J by 11 bases, leaving 8 bases between them. CDR3 region: CAWSGPTKLFF. In nucleotides, the CDR3 is TGTGCCTGGAGTGGACCCACCAAACTGTTTTTT.

This sequence joins TRBV5-1 and TRBJ2-7; 12 bases match TRBD2. V trimming: 0 bases; J trimming: 0 bases; junction bases outside the gene matches: 4. Germline values: CDR1 SGHRS, CDR2 YFSETQ. The CDR3 runs 17 residues. The CDR3 nucleotides are TGCGCCAGCAGCTTGGCAGCGACTAGCGGGAGCTCCTACGAGCAGTACTTC. Protein: CASSLAATSGSSYEQYF.

This rearrangement joins TRBV10-3 to TRBJ1-4, with 10 bases fitting TRBD1. CDR1 and CDR2 from the germline V gene are ENHRY and SYGVKD. The CDR3 contains 15 residues. V was pared by 2 bases and J by 5 bases, with 2 bases of the junction left unmatched. The CDR3 loop is CAISEPDRGNEKLFF. The CDR3 DNA reads TGTGCCATCAGTGAGCCGGACAGGGGGAATGAAAAACTGTTTTTT.

The chain carries TRBV6-1 and TRBJ1-5; weak D call: TRBD1 (6 bases). V was clipped by 4 bases and J by 0 bases, with 10 bases between them. CDR1 is MNHNS and CDR2 is SASEGT in the germline V gene. This CDR3 region has 15 residues. The CDR3 region has the DNA TGTGCCAGCAGTGTCACAGGGAATAGCAATCAGCCCCAGCATTTT. Translated, it gives CASSVTGNSNQPQHF.

The chain recombines TRBV9 with TRBJ2-3; D remains unclear. The CDR3 loop spans 14 amino acids. Germline CDR1 is SGDLS and CDR2 is YYNGEE. Trimming pared 4 bases from V and 3 bases from J, leaving 12 bases between. CDR3 amino acids: CASSFDWGTDTQYF. The CDR3 DNA reads TGTGCCAGCAGCTTTGACTGGGGAACAGATACGCAGTATTTT.